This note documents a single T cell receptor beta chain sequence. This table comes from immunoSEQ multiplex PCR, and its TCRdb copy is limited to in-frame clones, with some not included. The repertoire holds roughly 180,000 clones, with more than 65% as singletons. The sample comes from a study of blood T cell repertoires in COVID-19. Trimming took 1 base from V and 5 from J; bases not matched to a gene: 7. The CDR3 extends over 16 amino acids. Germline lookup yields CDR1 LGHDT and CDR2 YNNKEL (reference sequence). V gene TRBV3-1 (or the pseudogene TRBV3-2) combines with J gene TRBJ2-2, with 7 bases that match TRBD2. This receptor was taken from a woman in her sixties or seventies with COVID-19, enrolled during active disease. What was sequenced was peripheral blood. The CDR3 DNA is TGTGCCAGCAGCCAAGTGGGGAGGGTATGGACCGGGGAGCTGTTTTTT. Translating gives CASSQVGRVWTGELFF.